Below are 4 T cell receptor beta chains sequenced from a single sample in a study of OX40 agonist ivuxolimab in advanced cancers. Measured with immunoSEQ multiplex PCR; TCRdb has only the in-frame clones, and not every one. The sample has over 10,000 clones, 80% to 90% seen once. Sequenced material: CD4+ or CD8+ T cells sorted from blood, taken in a trial of the OX40 agonist ivuxolimab. The origin of the receptors is an adult with an advanced solid tumor such as melanoma, head and neck, liver or kidney cancer.

The chain couples TRBV9 to TRBJ2-1, with 10 nucleotides matching TRBD1. CDR1 and CDR2 from the germline V gene are SGDLS and YYNGEE. The CDR3 extends over 18 amino acids. After removal of 5 bases from V and 5 bases from J, the junction contained 16 bases not matched to a gene. The CDR3 DNA reads as TGTGCCAGCAGTCACCCACAGCCGACAGGGGGCATGAACAATGAGCAGTTCTTC. Its protein product is CASSHPQPTGGMNNEQFF.

The chain is built from TRBV27 and TRBJ2-7; D gene ambiguous. CDR1 and CDR2 (germline): MNHEY, SMNVEV (reference sequence). Between the trimmed V and J ends, which lost 5 bases and 3 bases, there was a span of 11 bases. This CDR3 spans 13 amino acids. In DNA form, the CDR3 reads TGTGCCAGCAGTCCCCGCCGCCTCTACGAGCAGTACTTC. Amino acids: CASSPRRLYEQYF.

The V and J genes are TRBV11-3 and TRBJ2-6, with D perhaps matching TRBD1 or TRBD2 (5 bases each). Looked up from germline, CDR1 is SGHNT and CDR2 is YENEEA. This CDR3 region has 18 residues. Trimming shortened V by 5 bases and J by 5 bases, and 22 bases separated the two germline ends. CDR3 nucleotide sequence: TGTGCCAGCAGCCCCCGGGACGCTCGACAAAGTCGGGCCAACGTCCTGACTTTC. This sequence encodes CASSPRDARQSRANVLTF.

The rearrangement links TRBV27 to TRBJ1-6, with D perhaps TRBD1 (6 bases). Germline CDR1 is MNHEY and CDR2 is SMNVEV (reference sequence). Trimming removed 4 bases at V and 10 bases at J, with 11 bases between. This CDR3 comprises 13 residues. Here the CDR3 DNA reads TGTGCCAGCAGTTCACACAGGGTATCACCCCTCCACTTT. Translated, it gives CASSSHRVSPLHF.